The present entry profiles one TCR beta chain with its context. High-throughput TCR beta sequencing covered peripheral CD8+ and CD4+ T cells. The source of the sample is a study of CD8 T cells in Susac syndrome. Germline assignment: CDR1 LGHDT and CDR2 YNNKEL (reference sequence). After removal of 0 bases from V and 3 bases from J, the junction contained 6 bases not matched to a gene. There are 16 residues in the CDR3. Reverse transcription of about 0.5 to 1 ug RNA used random hexamers. From the immunoSEQ multiplex PCR reads, TCRdb called clonotypes with MiXCR, one entry per CDR3 protein. The sample contains around 190,000 distinct CDR3 sequences, 90% to 95% of which appear only once.

This clonotype was obtained from a human donor with multiple sclerosis. The specimen sequenced was CD8+ T cells from PBMCs. V and J are TRBV3-1 and TRBJ2-5, with TRBD2 matching 8 bases. CDR3 loop: CASSQEGSRGEETQYF. DNA of the CDR3: TGTGCCAGCAGCCAAGAGGGGTCGCGGGGGGAAGAGACCCAGTACTTC.